This T cell receptor beta chain was captured in a study of T cells in Graves' hyperthyroidism and ophthalmopathy. Whole-study findings and limits: Blood shared most expanded thyroid clonotypes above 0.001. The model made its ophthalmopathy prediction, and onset followed a median approximately 7 months later. Ophthalmopathy cases were set apart from stable hyperthyroidism by a 13 V-J model.

These patients, aged 18 to 65, had recently diagnosed hyperthyroidism lasting under 2 months. V gave up 3 bases and J gave up 7 bases; unmatched junction bases: 4. CDR1 is GTSNPN and CDR2 is SVGIG in the germline V gene (reference sequence). CDR3 length: 13 residues. There were TCR beta CDR3 regions amplified from RNA transcripts. First-round RT-PCR with HTBI primers amplified the TCR CDR3 region. TCRdb reprocessed the multiplex PCR reads via MiXCR and lists one record per CDR3 protein. The sample has some 380,000 distinct CDR3 sequences; approximately 12% are singletons. At least ten counts were recorded for this clonotype. Its antigen is undetermined.

This clonotype originated in a man under 40 with Graves' hyperthyroidism that later progressed to Graves' ophthalmopathy. The chain combines TRBV30 with TRBJ2-1; 9 nucleotides agree with TRBD1. Input material: blood. The DNA of the CDR3 is TGTGCCTGGAGGTACAGGGGGCGGAATGAGCAGTTCTTC. Amino acids: CAWRYRGRNEQFF.